This T cell receptor (beta chain) was sequenced for a study of CD4+ T cells in melanoma (dated by TCRdb to the early 2020s). About the full investigation: The study examined neoantigen-specific CD4+ T cells in human melanoma.

Libraries were made using the immunoSEQ multiplex PCR assay. Imported from immuneACCESS, the table was reduced by TCRdb to in-frame sequences with V and J called. These copies leave out some clones; in studies compared against another copy, an unresolved V gene accounts for under half, and the cause of the remainder is not known. In all, the sample holds around 9,500 clones, and 55% to 75% of those were seen once. The ten largest account for 24% of the sample. The paper as a whole reports these results and caveats: According to the report, neoantigen-specific CD4+ T cells in melanoma displayed diverse differentiation states. The report described a correlation between neoantigen-specific CD4+ T cells and the function of CD8+ T cells, macrophages and B cells.

As encoded in the germline V gene (reference sequence), CDR1 is GTSNPN while CDR2 is SVGIG. Counted from cysteine to phenylalanine, this CDR3 has 13 amino acids. Only the CDR3 portion is preserved as DNA: 39 bases, with reading frame beginning at the first base. V loses 0 bases, J loses 0 bases, and the germline ends lie 5 bases apart. Donors were patients with melanoma. A word on this clone: No cognate antigen has been identified for it. Base qualities are not provided; no much larger clone lies one nucleotide away.

The specimen sequenced was tumor tissue. The clonotype comes from a human donor with melanoma. The chain links TRBV30 with TRBJ1-2, with the D segment identity uncertain. The CDR3 in this case is CAWSVLTNYGYTF. The nucleotide sequence is TGTGCCTGGAGTGTCCTGACTAACTATGGCTACACCTTC.